This TCR beta chain was retrieved from a study of identical twins. The V gene's germline CDR1 is DFQATT and CDR2 SNEGSKA (reference sequence). This CDR3 spans 14 amino acids. V shed 6 bases and J shed 2 bases, with 14 bases lying between them. Every sampled donor was Caucasian and healthy. Whole-study findings and limits: Abundant cord blood beta clonotypes carried fewer insertions; memory repertoires showed none.

Unique molecular identifiers were in the cDNA, with template-switch universal primer binding. One entry per CDR3 protein results from TCRdb running MiXCR on the 5' RACE reads. The sample carries approximately 690,000 distinct CDR3 sequences, 5.5% to 6.5% recorded once. There are many counts of this clonotype. No antigen is known for it. Sequenced material: naive T cells sorted from blood. The rearrangement joins TRBV20-1 to TRBJ1-5; the D gene is possibly TRBD1 (5 bases). This sequence was found in a man younger than 35 in good health. For the CDR3, the DNA is TGCAGTGCGAGATGGGGACGGGGCAATCAGCCCCAGCATTTT. As protein: CSARWGRGNQPQHF.